The next 22 T cell receptor beta chains were all read from a single sample in a study of blood T cell repertoires in COVID-19. The method was immunoSEQ multiplex PCR; TCRdb's version includes in-frame clones alone and lacks a portion of them. The profile covers over 300,000 clones, with around 87% appearing a single time and around 0.91% taken by the ten largest. Sample: PBMCs or T cells enriched from blood (not recorded which). These TCRs come from a woman aged 30 to 39 with acute COVID-19.

This sequence joins TRBV19 and TRBJ1-5; TRBD1 aligns across 7 bases. The CDR3 length is 15 residues. With 4 bases clipped from V and 4 bases from J, the junction kept 7 bases outside the gene matches. CDR1 is LNHDA and CDR2 is SQIVND in the germline V gene (reference sequence). CDR3 sequence (DNA): TGTGCCAGTAGTACCCAGACAGGGCCAAATCAGCCCCAGCATTTT. It encodes CASSTQTGPNQPQHF.

CDR3 residues: CATSDRADRGNEQYF. Here the CDR3 DNA reads TGTGCCACCAGTGATCGGGCGGACAGGGGAAACGAGCAGTACTTC. The chain has TRBV24-1 and TRBJ2-7, with 9 bases identical to TRBD1. This CDR3 has 15 residues. J was trimmed by 5 bases and V by 3 bases; bases with no gene match: 7. The germline V gene encodes CDR1 KGHDR and CDR2 SFDVKD.

The V call is TRBV6-2 or TRBV6-3, the J call TRBJ1-6; TRBD1 aligns across 9 bases. This CDR3 contains 18 residues. V shed 5 bases and J 0 bases; nucleotides not matched to a gene: 8. Germline CDR1 is MNHEY and CDR2 is SVGEGT. As DNA, the CDR3 is TGTGCCAGCAGTACCTCAGGACAGGGGAGCTCCTATAATTCACCCCTCCACTTT. Residues: CASSTSGQGSSYNSPLHF.

This clone has only a few counts. CDR3 region: CASSNPGLSSYEQYF. The CDR3 DNA follows: TGTGCCAGCAGTAATCCGGGACTCAGCTCCTACGAGCAGTACTTC. This chain connects TRBV2 to TRBJ2-7; weak D call: TRBD2 (6 bases). Trimming pared 5 bases from V and 0 bases from J, leaving 14 bases between. CDR1 and CDR2 (germline): SNHLY, FYNNEI. The CDR3 consists of 15 residues.

This clone was recorded once. The chain is built from TRBV5-1 and TRBJ2-1; 9 positions match TRBD2. The trim removed 3 bases at V and 7 bases at J, leaving 11 bases unmatched. The CDR3 consists of 16 residues. Germline CDR1 SGHRS, CDR2 YFSETQ. CDR3 protein: CASSWPLAGGINEQFF. CDR3 DNA sequence: TGCGCCAGCAGCTGGCCCTTGGCGGGGGGGATTAATGAGCAGTTCTTC.

Worth noting for this clone: Other DNA sequences from this sample encode an identical CDR3 as well. This chain uses TRBV9 with TRBJ2-7; 11 bases are a match to TRBD1. J lost 4 bases, V lost 0 bases, and 3 bases had no gene match. Looked up from germline, CDR1 is SGDLS and CDR2 is YYNGEE. This CDR3 has 15 residues. The CDR3 protein is CASSVGGTGGYEQYF. In DNA, the CDR3 is TGTGCCAGCAGCGTAGGCGGGACAGGGGGGTACGAGCAGTACTTC. Based on the CDR3 plus reference TRBV9 and TRBJ2-7, the full variable domain is DSGVTQTPKHLITATGQRVTLRCSPRSGDLSVYWYQQSLDQGLQFLIQYYNGEERAKGNILERFSAQQFPDLHSELNLSSLELGDSALYFCASSVGGTGGYEQYFGPGTRLTVT.

The chain employs TRBV2 and TRBJ1-1; 8 nucleotides match TRBD1. The germline V gene has CDR1 SNHLY and CDR2 FYNNEI. The CDR3 is 13 residues long. Trimming at V came to 7 bases and at J to 1 base, leaving 2 bases not matched to a gene. In DNA form, the CDR3 reads TGTGCCAGCAACAGGGGGGAGAACACTGAAGCTTTCTTT. Its protein is CASNRGENTEAFF.

The rearrangement uses TRBV19 and TRBJ2-7; 9 bases map to TRBD1. V lost 7 bases to trimming and J lost 4 bases; unmatched junction nucleotides: 8. CDR1 is LNHDA, CDR2 SQIVND, per germline (reference sequence). This CDR3 has 14 residues. The CDR3 protein is CASTGGQGSYEQYF. The CDR3 nucleotides are TGTGCCAGTACCGGGGGACAGGGTAGTTACGAGCAGTACTTC.

The chain employs TRBV4-1 and TRBJ2-3; 9 nucleotides agree with TRBD1. V dropped 0 bases and J dropped 5; count of bases not matched to a gene: 6. From germline, CDR1 is MGHRA and CDR2 YSYEKL. The CDR3 runs to 16 residues. The CDR3 is CASSQDLTGGRDTQYF. CDR3 coding DNA: TGCGCCAGCAGCCAAGATCTTACAGGGGGCAGAGATACGCAGTATTTT.

The CDR3 nucleotides are TGTGCCAGTAGTATGGAGGGACTAGGGGAGGGGGAGACCCAGTACTTC. Translation gives CASSMEGLGEGETQYF. The rearrangement joins TRBV19 to TRBJ2-5, with 8 bases aligning to TRBD2. Looked up from germline, CDR1 is LNHDA and CDR2 is SQIVND (reference sequence). The CDR3 extends over 16 amino acids. V lost 3 bases, J lost 5 bases, and 11 bases stayed unmatched.

The CDR3, as DNA: TGTGCCAGCAGCTTACGGGCCGGGTCGGGAATGAACACTGAAGCTTTCTTT. Protein sequence: CASSLRAGSGMNTEAFF. The chain combines TRBV7-9 with TRBJ1-1, with no clear D. V lost 2 bases, J lost 0 bases, and 16 bases lay in between. Per germline, CDR1 SEHNR and CDR2 FQNEAQ (reference sequence). There are 17 residues in the CDR3.

The chain uses TRBV29-1 and TRBJ1-5; the D is unclear. The germline gives CDR1 SQVTM, CDR2 ANQGSEA. The CDR3 contains 12 residues. Trimming removed 6 bases at V and 7 bases at J, with 13 bases between. The CDR3 DNA follows: TGCAGCGTCGAAAGAGTGCAACAGCCCCAGCATTTT. Protein sequence: CSVERVQQPQHF.

The V gene is TRBV18, the J gene TRBJ1-1; 12 bases map to TRBD1. Trimming at V came to 2 bases and at J to 8 bases, leaving 9 bases not matched to a gene. Per germline, CDR1 KGHSH and CDR2 LQKENI. The CDR3 runs 16 residues. The CDR3 DNA reads TGTGCCAGCTCACCAGAACTAGGGACAGGGGGCGGGGAAGCTTTCTTT. Its translation: CASSPELGTGGGEAFF.

The rearrangement joins TRBV27 to TRBJ2-7; 12 nucleotides match TRBD1. The V gene's germline CDR1 is MNHEY and CDR2 SMNVEV (reference sequence). V lost 2 bases to trimming and J lost 4 bases; unmatched junction nucleotides: 9. The CDR3 totals 17 residues. CDR3 sequence: CASSLRWGTGGLYEQYF. CDR3 DNA: TGTGCCAGCAGTTTACGGTGGGGGACAGGGGGCTTGTACGAGCAGTACTTC.

This clone is a singleton in its sample. This chain links TRBV7-2 with TRBJ2-1; 13 bases fit TRBD2. Germline CDR1 is SGHTA and CDR2 is FQGNSA. The V segment lost 5 bases and the J segment 6 bases; nucleotides outside the gene matches: 4. CDR3 size: 15 residues. The CDR3 DNA is TGTGCCAGCAGCGTACTAGCGGGGGGGCCCAATGAGCAGTTCTTC. Its translation: CASSVLAGGPNEQFF.

The V call is TRBV7-8, the J call TRBJ2-7; D may be TRBD1 (5 bases). The germline CDR1 and CDR2 sequences are SGHVS and FQNEAQ. CDR3 length: 14 amino acids. The V end lost 0 bases, the J end lost 5 bases, and 11 bases lay between the germline ends. The CDR3 protein is CASSLAQGTDEQYF. In DNA, the CDR3 is TGTGCCAGCAGCTTAGCCCAGGGTACCGACGAGCAGTACTTC.

The chain recombines TRBV6-2 or TRBV6-3 with TRBJ2-5; 8 bases fit TRBD1. The trim removed 6 bases at V and 4 bases at J, leaving 10 bases unmatched. The germline gives CDR1 MNHEY, CDR2 SVGEGT. The CDR3 runs to 15 residues. The DNA of the CDR3 is TGTGCCAGCAGCCGGACAGGGTCCGGCGTAGAGACCCAGTACTTC. Residues: CASSRTGSGVETQYF.

The chain carries TRBV5-6 and TRBJ1-1; TRBD1 might be the D (6 bases). The CDR3 runs 14 residues. V lost 6 bases to trimming and J lost 4 bases, with 16 bases between them. CDR1 is SGHDT, CDR2 YYEEEE, per germline. CDR3 coding DNA: TGTGCCAGCATGAAGCGGGGGCGGACCACTGAAGCTTTCTTT. This gives the protein CASMKRGRTTEAFF.

The genes are TRBV3-1 (or the pseudogene TRBV3-2) and TRBJ2-1, with D perhaps TRBD2 (6 bases). Trimming left V 4 bases short and J 9 bases short, with 16 bases between. The CDR3 loop spans 14 amino acids. Germline V gene data show CDR1 as LGHDT and CDR2 as YNNKEL (reference sequence). This chain's CDR3 is CASSRAGTAAEQFF. The CDR3 nucleotides read TGTGCCAGCAGCCGGGCCGGGACTGCGGCTGAGCAGTTCTTC.

The rearrangement links TRBV15 to TRBJ1-4; D unresolved. CDR1 and CDR2 from the germline V gene are LNHNV and YYDKDF (reference sequence). The CDR3 is made up of 15 amino acids. V shed 1 base and J shed 1 base, with 7 bases lying between them. The CDR3 coding sequence is TGTGCCACCAGCAGAGTTGGCCAAACTAATGAAAAACTGTTTTTT. Translating gives CATSRVGQTNEKLFF.

The chain has TRBV7-2 and TRBJ2-1, with D unclear. The CDR3 extends over 13 amino acids. V lost 6 bases to trimming and J lost 4 bases, with 10 bases between them. Germline V CDR1 and CDR2: SGHTA, FQGNSA. This CDR3 reads CASRPASYNEQFF. DNA of the CDR3: TGTGCCAGCAGGCCGGCTAGTTACAATGAGCAGTTCTTC.

This clone was recorded only once. The chain carries TRBV5-1 and TRBJ1-3; TRBD1 matches 7 bases. V lost 2 bases, J lost 3 bases, and 5 bases stayed unmatched. Germline V gives CDR1 SGHRS, CDR2 YFSETQ. The CDR3 covers 15 residues. The CDR3 nucleotides read TGCGCCAGCAGCTTACAAGGGGGCAGTGGAAACACCATATATTTT. It yields the protein CASSLQGGSGNTIYF. The complete variable domain, with remaining parts taken from reference TRBV5-1 and TRBJ1-3, reads KAGVTQTPRYLIKTRGQQVTLSCSPISGHRSVSWYQQTPGQGLQFLFEYFSETQRNKGNFPGRFSGRQFSNSRSEMNVSTLELGDSALYLCASSLQGGSGNTIYFGEGSWLTVV.